This TCR beta chain was identified in a study of graft-versus-host responses after intestinal transplantation. Graft tissue processing released intraepithelial and lamina propria lymphocytes. This clone was counted only a few times. CDR1 is SGHRS, CDR2 YFSETQ, per germline. Losses at the gene ends were 3 bases for V and 6 bases for J; bases not matched to a gene: 8. This CDR3 region has 15 residues. The assay was immunoSEQ multiplex PCR, and TCRdb's table has in-frame clones only and misses some. Of about 5,600 clones in the sample, roughly 80% were seen once. Sequencing was performed on ileum tissue, taken about 230 days after intestinal transplant. The rearrangement links TRBV5-1 to TRBJ1-2; TRBD1 agrees at 10 bases. The receptor was isolated from a human patient who received an intestinal transplant, so some T cells may come from the graft donor. CDR3 sequence (DNA): TGCGCCAGCAGCTGGGGGGGACAGGGGTTTGATGGCTACACCTTC. Amino acid sequence: CASSWGGQGFDGYTF.